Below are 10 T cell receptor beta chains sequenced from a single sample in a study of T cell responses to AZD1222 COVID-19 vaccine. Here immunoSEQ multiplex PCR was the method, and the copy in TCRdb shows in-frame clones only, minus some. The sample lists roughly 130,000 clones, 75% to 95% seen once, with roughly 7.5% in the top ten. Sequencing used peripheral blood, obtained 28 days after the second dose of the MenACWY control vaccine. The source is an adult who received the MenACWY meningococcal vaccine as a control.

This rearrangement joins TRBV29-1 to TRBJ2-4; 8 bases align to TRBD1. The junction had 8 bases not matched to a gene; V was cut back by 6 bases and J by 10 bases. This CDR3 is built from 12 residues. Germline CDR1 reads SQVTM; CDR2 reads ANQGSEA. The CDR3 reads CSVGGQGSIQYF. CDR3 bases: TGCAGCGTCGGTGGACAGGGATCGATTCAGTACTTC.

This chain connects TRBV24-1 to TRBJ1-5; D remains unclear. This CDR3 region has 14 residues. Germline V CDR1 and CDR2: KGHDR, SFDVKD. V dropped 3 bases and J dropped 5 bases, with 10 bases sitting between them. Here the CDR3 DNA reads TGTGCCACCAGTGATGGGCAGGCCGATCAGCCCCAGCATTTT. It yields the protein CATSDGQADQPQHF.

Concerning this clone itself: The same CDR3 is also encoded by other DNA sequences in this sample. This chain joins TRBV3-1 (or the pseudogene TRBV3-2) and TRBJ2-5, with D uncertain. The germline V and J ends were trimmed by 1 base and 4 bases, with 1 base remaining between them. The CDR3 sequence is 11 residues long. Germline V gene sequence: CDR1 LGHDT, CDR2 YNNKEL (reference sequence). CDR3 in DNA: TGTGCCAGCAGCCAAGTAGAGACCCAGTACTTC. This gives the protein CASSQVETQYF.

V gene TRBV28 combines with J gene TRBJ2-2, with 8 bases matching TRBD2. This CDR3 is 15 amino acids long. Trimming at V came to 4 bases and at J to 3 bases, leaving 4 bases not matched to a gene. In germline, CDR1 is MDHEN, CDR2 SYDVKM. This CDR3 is CASSSGGPYTGELFF. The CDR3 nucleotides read TGTGCCAGCAGTTCGGGGGGGCCGTACACCGGGGAGCTGTTTTTT. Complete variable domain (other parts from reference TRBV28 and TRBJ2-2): DVKVTQSSRYLVKRTGEKVFLECVQDMDHENMFWYRQDPGLGLRLIYFSYDVKMKEKGDIPEGYSVSREKKERFSLILESASTNQTSMYLCASSSGGPYTGELFFGEGSRLTVL.

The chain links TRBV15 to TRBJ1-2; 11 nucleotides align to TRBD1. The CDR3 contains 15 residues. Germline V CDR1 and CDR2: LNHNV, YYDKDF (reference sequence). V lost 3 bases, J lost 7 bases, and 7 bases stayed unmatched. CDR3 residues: CATSSGDRGMSGYTF. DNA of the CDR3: TGTGCCACCAGCAGTGGGGACAGGGGGATGTCTGGCTACACCTTC.

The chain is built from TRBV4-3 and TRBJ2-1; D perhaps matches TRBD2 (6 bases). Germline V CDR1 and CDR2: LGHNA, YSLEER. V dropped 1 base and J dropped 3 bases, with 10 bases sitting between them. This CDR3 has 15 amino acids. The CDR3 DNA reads TGCGCCAGCAGCCAAGTGTTAGCGGACTACAATGAGCAGTTCTTC. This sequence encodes CASSQVLADYNEQFF.

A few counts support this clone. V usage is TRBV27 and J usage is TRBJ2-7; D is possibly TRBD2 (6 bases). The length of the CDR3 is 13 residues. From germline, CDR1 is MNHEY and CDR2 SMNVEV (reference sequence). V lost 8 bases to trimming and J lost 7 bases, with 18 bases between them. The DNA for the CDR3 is TGTGCCAGCGCTAAAGGACTACTTGGGGAGCAGTACTTC. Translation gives CASAKGLLGEQYF.

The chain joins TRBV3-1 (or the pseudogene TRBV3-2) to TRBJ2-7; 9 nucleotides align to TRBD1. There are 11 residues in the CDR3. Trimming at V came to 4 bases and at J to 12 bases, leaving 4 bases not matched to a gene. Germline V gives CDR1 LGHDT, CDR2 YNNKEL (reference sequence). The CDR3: CASSRDREVYF. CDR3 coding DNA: TGTGCCAGCAGCCGGGACAGGGAGGTGTACTTC.

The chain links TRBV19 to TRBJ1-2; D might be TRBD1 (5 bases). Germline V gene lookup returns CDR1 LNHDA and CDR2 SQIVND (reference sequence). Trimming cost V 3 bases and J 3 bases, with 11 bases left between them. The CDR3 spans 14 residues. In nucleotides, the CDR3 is TGTGCCAGTAGTATCGGGACGGATGACTATGGCTACACCTTC. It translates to CASSIGTDDYGYTF.

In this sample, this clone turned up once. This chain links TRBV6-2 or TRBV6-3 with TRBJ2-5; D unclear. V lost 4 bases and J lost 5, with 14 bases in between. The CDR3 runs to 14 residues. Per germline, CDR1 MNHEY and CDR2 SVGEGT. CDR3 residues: CASSWFGGAETQYF. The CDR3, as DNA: TGTGCCAGCAGTTGGTTCGGTGGCGCTGAGACCCAGTACTTC.